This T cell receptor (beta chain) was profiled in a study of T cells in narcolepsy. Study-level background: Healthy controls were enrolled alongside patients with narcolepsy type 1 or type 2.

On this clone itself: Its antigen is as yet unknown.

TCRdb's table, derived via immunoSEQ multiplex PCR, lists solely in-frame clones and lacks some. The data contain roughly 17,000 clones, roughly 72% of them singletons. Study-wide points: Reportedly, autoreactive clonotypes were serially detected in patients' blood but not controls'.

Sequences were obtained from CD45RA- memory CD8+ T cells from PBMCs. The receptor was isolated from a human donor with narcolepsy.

DNA for the CDR3: TGTGCCAGCAGCCCAGAGACAGATCTCTATGGCTACACCTTC. It is translated as CASSPETDLYGYTF. V is TRBV5-6 and J is TRBJ1-2, with a possible D match to TRBD1 (5 bases). V lost 4 bases and J 4 bases, leaving 14 bases between the germline ends. The CDR3 sequence is 14 residues long. The germline gives CDR1 SGHDT, CDR2 YYEEEE.